Below, 21 T cell receptor beta chains from the same sample are listed, as sequenced in a study of Graves' ophthalmopathy and Graves' hyperthyroidism. Investigators amplified TCR beta CDR3 regions from RNA transcripts. Following a first-round RT-PCR that used HTBI primers, a second-round multiplex PCR was carried out. TCRdb reprocessed the multiplex PCR reads with MiXCR, giving one entry per CDR3 protein. The repertoire holds about 1.1 million distinct CDR3 sequences, with about two fifths as singletons. Material: peripheral blood or thyroid tissue (not recorded which). These receptors originate from an adult man with Graves' hyperthyroidism.

V and J are TRBV6-5 and TRBJ1-6; 9 nucleotides align to TRBD1. Germline V gene data show CDR1 as MNHEY and CDR2 as SVGAGI. The CDR3 has 15 residues. V lost 6 bases to trimming and J lost 7 bases; unmatched junction nucleotides: 7. The CDR3 nucleotides read TGTGCCAGCAGCGAGGACAGGGGAAAAAATTCACCCCTCCACTTT. Translation: CASSEDRGKNSPLHF.

This clonotype was observed once. The chain uses TRBV15 and TRBJ2-7; 8 bases fit TRBD2. V lost 0 bases to trimming and J lost 5 bases; unmatched junction nucleotides: 12. The V gene's germline CDR1 is LNHNV and CDR2 YYDKDF (reference sequence). The CDR3 loop spans 17 amino acids. The CDR3 here is CATSRDIREGRINEQYF. The CDR3 nucleotides are TGTGCCACCAGCAGAGATATCCGGGAGGGCCGAATAAACGAGCAGTACTTC. The variable domain in full, with the rest retrieved from reference TRBV15 and TRBJ2-7, is DAMVIQNPRYQVTQFGKPVTLSCSQTLNHNVMYWYQQKSSQAPKLLFHYYDKDFNNEADTPDNFQSRRPNTSFCFLDIRSPGLGDTAMYLCATSRDIREGRINEQYFGPGTRLTVT.

The V call is TRBV4-2, the J call TRBJ1-4, with D hard to call. V shed 3 bases and J shed 8 bases, with 16 bases lying between them. The CDR3 spans 15 residues. Germline CDR1 reads LGHNA; CDR2 reads YNFKEQ. CDR3 sequence reads: CASSQTLSSDEKLFF. In DNA form, the CDR3 reads TGTGCCAGCAGCCAGACATTGTCCTCGGACGAAAAACTGTTTTTT.

This sequence joins TRBV24-1 and TRBJ2-3; 13 positions match TRBD2. CDR3 length: 17 amino acids. Per the germline V gene, CDR1 is KGHDR and CDR2 is SFDVKD. V lost 3 bases and J lost 5; bases outside the gene matches: 7. The CDR3, as DNA: TGTGCCACCAGTGATCGGACTAGCGGGAGATTCGGAGATACGCAGTATTTT. This sequence encodes CATSDRTSGRFGDTQYF.

This clonotype was seen ten or more times. The V and J genes are TRBV19 and TRBJ1-5; 7 bases are a match to TRBD1. The CDR3 totals 16 residues. Trimming removed 5 bases from V and 1 base from J; junction bases left unmatched: 8. CDR1 and CDR2 from the germline V gene are LNHDA and SQIVND (reference sequence). The chain's CDR3 is CASSPRRRGSNQPQHF. The CDR3 DNA reads TGTGCCAGTAGTCCCCGGCGCAGGGGGAGCAATCAGCCCCAGCATTTT.

There are many counts of this clonotype. V usage is TRBV5-8 and J usage is TRBJ2-5; maybe TRBD2 (5 bases). The CDR3 is made up of 14 amino acids. The ends were cut back, 3 bases at V and 4 bases at J, with 13 bases in the middle. CDR1 is SGHTS, CDR2 YDEGEE, per germline. The CDR3: CASSSGLSPETQYF. In DNA, the CDR3 is TGTGCCAGCAGCTCCGGACTCTCCCCAGAGACCCAGTACTTC.

Of note for this clonotype: An end of the junction does not agree with germline; a read error may underlie this. The V and J genes are TRBV10-3 and TRBJ1-1; no reliable D call. Germline V gene data show CDR1 as ENHRY and CDR2 as SYGVKD. The CDR3 extends over 13 amino acids. CDR3 amino acids: CASSDSVGSEAFF. The CDR3 DNA reads TGTGCCAGCAGTGACTCGGTGGGAAGCGAAGCTTTCTTT.

This chain connects TRBV12-3 or TRBV12-4 to TRBJ2-7, with D perhaps TRBD1 (6 bases). Trimming took off 4 bases at V and 2 bases at J, with 12 bases between the two ends. CDR3 length: 14 amino acids. The CDR3 DNA sequence: TGTGCCAGCAGTTCTCGGGACACAACCTACGAGCAGTACTTC. It codes for CASSSRDTTYEQYF.

The genes are TRBV9 and TRBJ2-2; D remains ambiguous. The CDR3 loop spans 17 amino acids. Germline V gene lookup returns CDR1 SGDLS and CDR2 YYNGEE. Trimming took off 4 bases at V and 1 base at J, with 17 bases between the two ends. The CDR3 DNA sequence: TGTGCCAGCAGCACTTCAAGCTCGTACGGGAACACCGGGGAGCTGTTTTTT. It translates to CASSTSSSYGNTGELFF.

This clonotype has at least ten counts. The chain employs TRBV15 and TRBJ2-5; the match to TRBD1 covers 8 bases. Trimming removed 4 bases from V and 4 bases from J; junction bases left unmatched: 5. This CDR3 comprises 14 residues. Per the germline V gene, CDR1 is LNHNV and CDR2 is YYDKDF (reference sequence). This CDR3 reads CATSTGQGRETQYF. The CDR3 DNA sequence: TGTGCCACCAGCACCGGACAGGGACGAGAGACCCAGTACTTC. The whole variable domain, remainder taken from reference TRBV15 and TRBJ2-5, is DAMVIQNPRYQVTQFGKPVTLSCSQTLNHNVMYWYQQKSSQAPKLLFHYYDKDFNNEADTPDNFQSRRPNTSFCFLDIRSPGLGDTAMYLCATSTGQGRETQYFGPGTRLLVL.

For this clonotype: One end of the junction varies from germline; a read error may be responsible. The rearrangement uses TRBV12-3 or TRBV12-4 and TRBJ1-2; 9 bases map to TRBD1. The CDR3 covers 17 residues. The CDR3 spells CASTPGFGDRASLGCTF. The CDR3 nucleotides read TGTGCCAGCACCCCAGGATTCGGGGACAGGGCGTCGTTGGGCTGCACCTTC.

The V gene is TRBV30, the J gene TRBJ2-7; TRBD1 agrees at 7 bases. V was pared by 7 bases and J by 6 bases, with 9 bases of the junction left unmatched. The CDR3 has 12 amino acids. Germline CDR1 and CDR2: GTSNPN and SVGIG (reference sequence). DNA for the CDR3: TGTGCCTCCTCGGGACAGTTCTTCGAGCAGTACTTC. Residues: CASSGQFFEQYF.

The gene calls are TRBV2 and TRBJ2-7; weak D call: TRBD1 (5 bases). The J call may be faulty, since TRBJ2-1 better matches the DNA end. CDR1 is SNHLY, CDR2 FYNNEI, per germline. This CDR3 region has 14 residues. This CDR3 is CASSLRAGLDEQFF. The CDR3 DNA follows: TGTGCCAGCAGCTTAAGGGCAGGGCTCGATGAGCAGTTCTTC.

The chain employs TRBV25-1 and TRBJ1-5; unclear D gene. V was cut by 8 bases and J by 11 bases, with 16 bases left in between. The germline gives CDR1 MGHDK, CDR2 SYGVNS. The CDR3 spans 12 residues. CDR3 DNA sequence: TGTGCCAGCTCTATAGGGTTTGAGACCCAGCATTTT. Protein product: CASSIGFETQHF.

A few counts support this clonotype. V and J are TRBV27 and TRBJ2-7; TRBD2 agrees at 7 bases. V lost 6 bases, J lost 6 bases, and 5 bases stayed unmatched. This CDR3 region has 12 residues. Germline CDR1 reads MNHEY; CDR2 reads SMNVEV (reference sequence). CDR3 in amino acids: CASRGGWSEQYF. In DNA, the CDR3 is TGTGCCAGCAGGGGGGGGTGGTCCGAGCAGTACTTC.

This clonotype was recorded at least ten times. The CDR3 here is CAVGSYEQYF. CDR3 nucleotide sequence: TGTGCCGTAGGGTCCTACGAGCAGTACTTC. The V call is TRBV6-5, the J call TRBJ2-7; D uncertain. In germline, CDR1 is MNHEY, CDR2 SVGAGI. The CDR3 totals 10 residues. Trimming shortened V by 11 bases and J by 1 base, and 6 bases separated the two germline ends.

The J gene is TRBJ2-5, the V gene TRBV7-2, with D hard to call. V lost 6 bases and J lost 2, with 10 bases in between. Germline-derived CDR1 and CDR2 are SGHTA and FQGNSA. CDR3 length: 13 residues. CDR3 region: CASSYGVQETQYF. The DNA for the CDR3 is TGTGCCAGCAGTTATGGGGTACAAGAGACCCAGTACTTC.

This clonotype was seen a few times. The CDR3 sequence is CASSGETGGDTEAFF. The CDR3 DNA sequence: TGTGCCAGTAGTGGAGAAACAGGCGGGGACACTGAAGCTTTCTTT. The chain joins TRBV19 to TRBJ1-1, with D perhaps matching TRBD1 (5 bases). The germline gives CDR1 LNHDA, CDR2 SQIVND (reference sequence). The V end was cut by 5 bases, the J end by 3 bases, with 16 bases between. CDR3 length: 15 amino acids.

CDR3 in DNA: TGTGCCAGTAGTATAGATCAAGAGGGCTCTCGGTACTTC. Residues: CASSIDQEGSRYF. The chain joins TRBV19 to TRBJ2-7; TRBD2 is a possible D gene (5 bases). This CDR3 contains 13 residues. Deletions cut 0 bases from V and 12 bases from J, with 15 bases between. CDR1 and CDR2 (germline): LNHDA, SQIVND (reference sequence).

The chain recombines TRBV10-3 with TRBJ1-2; the match to TRBD1 covers 9 bases. V gave up 2 bases and J gave up 8 bases; unmatched junction bases: 6. Germline CDR1 is ENHRY and CDR2 is SYGVKD. CDR3 length: 14 residues. CDR3 in amino acids: CAISERDRALGYTF. The CDR3 bases are TGTGCCATCAGTGAGCGGGACAGGGCTTTGGGCTACACCTTC.

In this sample, this clonotype turned up many times. This chain joins TRBV25-1 and TRBJ2-7; D remains ambiguous. CDR1 is MGHDK and CDR2 is SYGVNS in the germline V gene. The CDR3 extends over 15 amino acids. V was shortened by 1 base and J by 0 bases, with 10 bases between the two germline ends. CDR3 region: CASSESGGSSYEQYF. The DNA of the CDR3 is TGTGCCAGCAGTGAATCCGGTGGTAGCTCCTACGAGCAGTACTTC.